These T cell receptor beta chains were read from a single sample in a study of blood T cell repertoires in COVID-19. Produced via immunoSEQ multiplex PCR; TCRdb's table is partial and in-frame only. The sample holds about 60,000 clones, just under 75% seen once. Sequenced input: peripheral blood. The receptors stem from an older woman with COVID-19, enrolled during active disease. Each CDR3 is given with its conserved first and last residue. A D gene is named only where the DNA matches it firmly. Size is stated for part of the rows, as once, few or many counts, or as a class when the clone is expanded.

>TRBV7-3|.|TRBJ2-3|TRBD2
TGTGCCAGCAGCTTAGGCGGGAGTGGCACAGATACGCAGTATTTT
CASSLGGSGTDTQYF
>TRBV6-5|.|TRBJ2-7|TRBD1
TGTGCCAGCAGTTACCTTACAGGGGGGATCCGCTACGAGCAGTACTTC
CASSYLTGGIRYEQYF
>TRBV4-1|.|TRBJ1-6|TRBD1
TGCGCCAGCAGCCAAATGGGGGGAACAGGGGACACTTATAATTCACCCCTCCACTTT
CASSQMGGTGDTYNSPLHF
>TRBV4-1|.|TRBJ2-1|TRBD1
TGCGCCAGCAGCCAAGAATTACACGGATTAAGACAGGGGGACAATGAGCAGTTCTTC
CASSQELHGLRQGDNEQFF
>TRBV18|.|TRBJ1-3|TRBD1
TGTGCCAGCTCACCAACAGGGGCTGGAAACACCATATATTTT
CASSPTGAGNTIYF
>TRBV27|.|TRBJ1-1|TRBD1
TGTGCCAGCAGTCGGGACAGGGCGGACACTGAAGCTTTCTTT
CASSRDRADTEAFF
>TRBV12-3/TRBV12-4|.|TRBJ2-7|.
TGTGCCAGCAGCATCGGGGGCTACGAGCAGTACTTC
CASSIGGYEQYF
>TRBV19|.|TRBJ1-1|.
TGTGCCAGTACCAGGGAGGTGGGTAAGAGCGCTGAAGCTTTCTTT
CASTREVGKSAEAFF
>TRBV5-1|.|TRBJ1-1|.
TGCGCCAGCAGCTTGTGGGTTAGACCAGACATGAACACTGAAGCTTTCTTT
CASSLWVRPDMNTEAFF
>TRBV2|.|TRBJ2-3|TRBD2
TGTGCCAGCAGTGAAGTTAGCGGGAGTCCTGATACGCAGTATTTT
CASSEVSGSPDTQYF
>TRBV18|once|TRBJ1-4|.
TGTGCCAGCTCACCATCAGGGGAGAGTGAAAAACTGTTTTTT
CASSPSGESEKLFF
>TRBV7-9|.|TRBJ2-3|.
TGTGCCAGCAGCTTAACCCTACAGGGCACAGATACGCAGTATTTT
CASSLTLQGTDTQYF
>TRBV23-1|.|TRBJ1-1|.
TGCGCCAGCATCTCGAACACTGAAGCTTTCTTT
CASISNTEAFF
>TRBV7-6|.|TRBJ2-7|.
TGTGCCAGCAGCTTACAGTACTCCTACGAGCAGTACTTC
CASSLQYSYEQYF
>TRBV10-3|.|TRBJ1-1|TRBD1
TGTGCCATCAGTGAGAACAGGGGAAACACTGAAGCTTTCTTT
CAISENRGNTEAFF
>TRBV7-8|.|TRBJ1-5|.
TGTGCCAGCAGCGATAAAAATCGGGGTCAGCCCCAGCATTTT
CASSDKNRGQPQHF
>TRBV29-1|.|TRBJ2-2|.
TGCAGCGTCCTCCGGGACACTTTCACCGGGGAGCTGTTTTTT
CSVLRDTFTGELFF